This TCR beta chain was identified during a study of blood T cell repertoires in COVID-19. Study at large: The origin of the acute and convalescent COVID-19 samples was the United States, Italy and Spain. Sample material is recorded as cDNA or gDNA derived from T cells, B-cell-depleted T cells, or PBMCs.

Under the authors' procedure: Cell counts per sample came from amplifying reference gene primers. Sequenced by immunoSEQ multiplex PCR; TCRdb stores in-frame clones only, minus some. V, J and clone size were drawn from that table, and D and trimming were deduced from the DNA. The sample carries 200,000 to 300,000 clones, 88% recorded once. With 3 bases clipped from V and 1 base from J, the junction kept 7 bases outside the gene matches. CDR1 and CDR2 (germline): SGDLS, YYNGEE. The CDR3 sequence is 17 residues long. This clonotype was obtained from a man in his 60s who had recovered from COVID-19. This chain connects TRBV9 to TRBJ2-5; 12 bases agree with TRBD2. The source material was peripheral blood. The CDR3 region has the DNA TGTGCCAGCAGCGGCGGAACTAGCGGGGGGTCCCAAGAGACCCAGTACTTC. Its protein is CASSGGTSGGSQETQYF.